This T cell receptor beta chain derives from a study of blood T cell repertoires in COVID-19. Study-wide background: Samples taken during acute and convalescent COVID-19 were collected in the United States, Italy and Spain. From T cells, B-cell-depleted T cells, or PBMCs came the material, which was cDNA or gDNA.

The V gene's germline CDR1 is SGHTA and CDR2 FQGNSA. Trimming stripped 7 bases from V and 0 bases from J, with 16 bases between. The length of the CDR3 is 15 residues. In the study's own analysis: Scientists estimated how many nucleated cells there were by amplifying reference gene primers. Measured with immunoSEQ multiplex PCR; TCRdb has only the in-frame clones, and not every one. Clone size and the V and J calls come from that table; the DNA yielded D and trimming. The sample holds 90,000 to 150,000 clones, over 75% seen once. The V and J genes are TRBV7-2 and TRBJ2-7; tentative D call: TRBD1 (8 bases). The TCR sequence derives from a man aged 55 to 70 with acute or convalescent COVID-19. Sequences were obtained from peripheral blood. The CDR3 is CASTEQGGSSYEQYF. The CDR3 coding sequence is TGTGCCAGCACCGAACAGGGGGGGAGCTCCTACGAGCAGTACTTC.